This record covers a single TCR beta chain. No antigen is known for it. The time point was: week 47, end of study. What each vaccine dose contained was 300 ug of mutant IDH1 20-mer peptide, accompanied by topical imiquimod. Patients in the study were vaccinated eight times, receiving shots in weeks 1, 3, 5, 7, 11, 15, 19 and 23. Generated by immunoSEQ multiplex PCR, the TCRdb table keeps only in-frame clones and is missing some. Among tens of thousands of clones listed, roughly four fifths were seen once. The data stem from a study of a mutant IDH1 vaccine in newly diagnosed glioma. Study summary: Patients got their first vaccination 4-6 weeks after radiotherapy alone, or with temozolomide cycles. V12 came at week 35, V13 at week 47. Study-wide results and caveats: Seemingly, pseudoprogression had no relation to changes in the top peripheral T cell clonotypes.

The length of the CDR3 is 14 residues. V lost 4 bases, J lost 3 bases, and 2 bases stayed unmatched. Germline CDR1 reads SGHRS; CDR2 reads YFSETQ. The TCR comes from a woman in her forties or fifties with glioma. This sample comprised PBMCs, obtained from a glioma patient whose treatment included an IDH1 peptide vaccine. This chain joins TRBV5-1 and TRBJ1-1, with 11 bases fitting TRBD1. CDR3 sequence: CASSPDRGHTEAFF. Here the CDR3 DNA reads TGCGCCAGCAGCCCGGACAGGGGGCACACTGAAGCTTTCTTT. The full variable domain, its missing parts supplied by reference TRBV5-1 and TRBJ1-1, is KAGVTQTPRYLIKTRGQQVTLSCSPISGHRSVSWYQQTPGQGLQFLFEYFSETQRNKGNFPGRFSGRQFSNSRSEMNVSTLELGDSALYLCASSPDRGHTEAFFGQGTRLTVV.